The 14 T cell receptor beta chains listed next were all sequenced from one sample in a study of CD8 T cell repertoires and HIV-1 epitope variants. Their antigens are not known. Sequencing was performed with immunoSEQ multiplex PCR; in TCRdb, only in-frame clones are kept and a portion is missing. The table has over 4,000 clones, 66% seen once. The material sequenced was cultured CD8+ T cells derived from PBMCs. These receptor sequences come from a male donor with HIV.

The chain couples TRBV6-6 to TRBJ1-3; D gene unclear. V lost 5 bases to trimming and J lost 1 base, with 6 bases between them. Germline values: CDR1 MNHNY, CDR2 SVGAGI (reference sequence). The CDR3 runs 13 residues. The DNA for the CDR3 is TGTGCCAGCAGTCGCGCTTCTGGAAACACCATATATTTT. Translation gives CASSRASGNTIYF.

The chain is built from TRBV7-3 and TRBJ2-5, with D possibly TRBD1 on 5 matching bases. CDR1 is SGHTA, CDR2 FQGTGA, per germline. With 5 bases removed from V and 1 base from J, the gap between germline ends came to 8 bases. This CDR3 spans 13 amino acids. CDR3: CASSQDSQETQYF. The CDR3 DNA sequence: TGTGCCAGCAGCCAAGACAGCCAAGAGACCCAGTACTTC.

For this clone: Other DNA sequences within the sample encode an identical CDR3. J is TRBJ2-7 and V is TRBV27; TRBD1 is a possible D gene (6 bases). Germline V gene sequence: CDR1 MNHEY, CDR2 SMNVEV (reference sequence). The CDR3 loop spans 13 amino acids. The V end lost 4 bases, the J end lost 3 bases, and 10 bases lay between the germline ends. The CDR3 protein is CASSYSQGYEQYF. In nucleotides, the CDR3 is TGTGCCAGCAGTTACTCACAGGGCTACGAGCAGTACTTC.

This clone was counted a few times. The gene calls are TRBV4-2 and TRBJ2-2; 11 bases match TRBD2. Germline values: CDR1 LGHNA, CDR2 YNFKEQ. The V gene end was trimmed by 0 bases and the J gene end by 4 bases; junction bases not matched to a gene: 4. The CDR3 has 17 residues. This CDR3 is CASSQDSLAGGTGELFF. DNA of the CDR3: TGTGCCAGCAGCCAAGATTCGCTAGCGGGGGGCACCGGGGAGCTGTTTTTT.

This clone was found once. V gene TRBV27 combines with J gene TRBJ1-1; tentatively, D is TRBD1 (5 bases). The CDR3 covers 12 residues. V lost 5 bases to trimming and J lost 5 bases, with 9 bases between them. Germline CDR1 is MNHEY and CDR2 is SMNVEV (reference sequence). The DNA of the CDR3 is TGTGCCAGCAGTCCTGGGGGGACTGAAGCTTTCTTT. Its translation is CASSPGGTEAFF.

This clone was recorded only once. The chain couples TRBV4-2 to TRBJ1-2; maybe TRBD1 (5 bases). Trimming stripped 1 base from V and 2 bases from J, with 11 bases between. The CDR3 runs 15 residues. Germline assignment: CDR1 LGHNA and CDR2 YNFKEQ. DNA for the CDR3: TGTGCCAGCAGCCAAGCGGTTGCAGGGAACTATGGCTACACCTTC. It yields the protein CASSQAVAGNYGYTF.

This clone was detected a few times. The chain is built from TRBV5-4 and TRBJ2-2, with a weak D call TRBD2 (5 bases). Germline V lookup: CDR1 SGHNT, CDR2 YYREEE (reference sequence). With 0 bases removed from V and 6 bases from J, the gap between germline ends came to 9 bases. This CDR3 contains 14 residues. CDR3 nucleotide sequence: TGTGCCAGCAGCTTGGATCGAGGGTCCGGGGAGCTGTTTTTT. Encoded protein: CASSLDRGSGELFF.

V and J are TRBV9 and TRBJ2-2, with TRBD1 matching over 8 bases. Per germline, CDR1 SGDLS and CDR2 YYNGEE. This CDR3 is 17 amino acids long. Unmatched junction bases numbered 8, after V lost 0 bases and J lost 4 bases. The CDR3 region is CASSVENTGGFTGELFF. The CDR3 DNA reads TGTGCCAGCAGCGTAGAAAACACAGGGGGTTTCACCGGGGAGCTGTTTTTT.

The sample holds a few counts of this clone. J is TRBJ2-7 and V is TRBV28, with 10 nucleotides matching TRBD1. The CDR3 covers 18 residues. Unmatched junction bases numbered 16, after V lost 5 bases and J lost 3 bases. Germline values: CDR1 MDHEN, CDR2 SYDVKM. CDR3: CASSPLGGRDRGYYEQYF. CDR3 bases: TGTGCCAGCAGTCCTCTTGGGGGCCGGGACAGGGGATACTACGAGCAGTACTTC.

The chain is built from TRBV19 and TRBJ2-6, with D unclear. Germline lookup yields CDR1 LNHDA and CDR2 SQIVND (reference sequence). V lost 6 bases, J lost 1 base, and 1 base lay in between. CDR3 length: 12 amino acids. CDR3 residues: CASRSGANVLTF. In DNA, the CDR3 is TGTGCCAGTAGGTCTGGGGCCAACGTCCTGACTTTC. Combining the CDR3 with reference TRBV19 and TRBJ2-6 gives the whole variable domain DGGITQSPKYLFRKEGQNVTLSCEQNLNHDAMYWYRQDPGQGLRLIYYSQIVNDFQKGDIAEGYSVSREKKESFPLTVTSAQKNPTAFYLCASRSGANVLTFGAGSRLTVL.

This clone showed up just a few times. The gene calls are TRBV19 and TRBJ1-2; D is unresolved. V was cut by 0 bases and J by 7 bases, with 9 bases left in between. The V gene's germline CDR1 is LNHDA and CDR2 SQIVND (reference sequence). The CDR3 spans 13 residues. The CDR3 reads CASSIDHRSGYTF. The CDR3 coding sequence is TGTGCCAGTAGTATAGATCATCGGAGTGGCTACACCTTC.

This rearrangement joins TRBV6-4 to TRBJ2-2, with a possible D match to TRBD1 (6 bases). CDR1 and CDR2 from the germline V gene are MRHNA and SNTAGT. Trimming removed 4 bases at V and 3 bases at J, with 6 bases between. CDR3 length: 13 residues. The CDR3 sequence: CASSAGDTGELFF. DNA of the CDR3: TGTGCCAGCAGTGCAGGGGACACCGGGGAGCTGTTTTTT.

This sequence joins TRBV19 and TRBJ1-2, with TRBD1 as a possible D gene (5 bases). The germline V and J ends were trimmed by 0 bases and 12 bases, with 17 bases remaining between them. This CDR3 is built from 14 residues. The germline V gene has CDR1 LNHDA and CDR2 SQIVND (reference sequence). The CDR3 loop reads CASSIEAGQSGHTF. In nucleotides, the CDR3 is TGTGCCAGTAGTATAGAAGCGGGGCAAAGCGGCCACACCTTC.

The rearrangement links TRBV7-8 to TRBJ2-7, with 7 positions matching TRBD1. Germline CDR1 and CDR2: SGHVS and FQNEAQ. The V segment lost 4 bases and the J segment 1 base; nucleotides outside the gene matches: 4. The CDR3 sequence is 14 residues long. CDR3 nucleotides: TGTGCCAGCAGCTCCGGGACAGTTTCCTACGAGCAGTACTTC. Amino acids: CASSSGTVSYEQYF. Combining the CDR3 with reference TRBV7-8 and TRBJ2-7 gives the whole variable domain GAGVSQSPRYKVAKRGQDVALRCDPISGHVSLFWYQQALGQGPEFLTYFQNEAQLDKSGLPSDRFFAERPEGSVSTLKIQRTQQEDSAVYLCASSSGTVSYEQYFGPGTRLTVT.